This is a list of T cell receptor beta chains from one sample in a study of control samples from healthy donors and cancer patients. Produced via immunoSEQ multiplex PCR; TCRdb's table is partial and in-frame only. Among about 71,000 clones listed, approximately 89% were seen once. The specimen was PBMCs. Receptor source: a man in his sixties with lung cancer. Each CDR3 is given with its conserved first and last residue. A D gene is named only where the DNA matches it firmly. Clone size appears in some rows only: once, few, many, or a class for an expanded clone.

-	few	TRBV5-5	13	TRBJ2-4	TGTGCCAGCAGCCTCCGGACGGAAAACATTCAGTACTTC	CASSLRTENIQYF
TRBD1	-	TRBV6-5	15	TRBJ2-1	TGTGCCAGTACTCCAGCGGACAGGGCCTACAATGAGCAGTTCTTC	CASTPADRAYNEQFF
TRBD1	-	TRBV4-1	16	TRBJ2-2	TGCGCCAGCAGCCAAAGGTCACAGGGGGGCACCGGGGAGCTGTTTTTT	CASSQRSQGGTGELFF
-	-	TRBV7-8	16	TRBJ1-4	TGTGCCAGCAGCCTCGGGGAGGGGGTTACTCATGAAAAACTGTTTTTT	CASSLGEGVTHEKLFF
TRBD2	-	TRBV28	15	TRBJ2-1	TGTGCCAGCACCCTGGGTGGCGGGGGATACAATGAGCAGTTCTTC	CASTLGGGGYNEQFF
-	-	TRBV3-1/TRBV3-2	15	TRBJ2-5	TGTGCCAGCAGCACGAGAGGTCCTTTCTCTGAGACCCAGTACTTC	CASSTRGPFSETQYF
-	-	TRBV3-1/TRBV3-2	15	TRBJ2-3	TGTGCCAGCAGCCAACAGGGGGGGCAAACAGATACGCAGTATTTT	CASSQQGGQTDTQYF
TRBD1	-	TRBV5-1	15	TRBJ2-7	TGCGCCAGCAGCTTGGCCGACAGGGCAGCCTACGAGCAGTACTTC	CASSLADRAAYEQYF
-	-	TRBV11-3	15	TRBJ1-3	TGTGCCAGCAGCTTAGGGGGAAGCTCTGGAAACACCATATATTTT	CASSLGGSSGNTIYF
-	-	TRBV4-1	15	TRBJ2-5	TGCGCCAGCAGCCAAGATTCTCCGTTCTTGGAGACCCAGTACTTC	CASSQDSPFLETQYF
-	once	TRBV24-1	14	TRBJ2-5	TGTGCCACCAGTGACTCGACTGGTGCAAAGACCCAGTACTTC	CATSDSTGAKTQYF
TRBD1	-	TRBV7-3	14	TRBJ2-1	TGTGCCAGCAGAGGAACAGGGGCCTACAATGAGCAGTTCTTC	CASRGTGAYNEQFF
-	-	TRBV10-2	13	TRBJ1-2	TGCGCCAGCAACCTAGACGGGTCCGGGGGCTACACCTTC	CASNLDGSGGYTF
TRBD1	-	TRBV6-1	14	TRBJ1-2	TGTGCCAGCAGTGAAGGGCCAGGGGGCTATGGCTACACCTTC	CASSEGPGGYGYTF
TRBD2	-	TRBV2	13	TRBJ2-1	TGTGCCAGCAGAGGACTAGTCACTGATGAGCAGTTCTTC	CASRGLVTDEQFF
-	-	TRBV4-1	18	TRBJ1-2	TGCGCCAGCAGCCAAGAACGGGGATTCGGGATCCCCGGAGATGGCTACACCTTC	CASSQERGFGIPGDGYTF
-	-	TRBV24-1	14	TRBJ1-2	TGTGCCACCAGTGAAGACCGCTACTTCTATGGCTACACCTTC	CATSEDRYFYGYTF
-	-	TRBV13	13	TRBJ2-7	TGTGCCAGCAGCTTGACTAGAGGGTACGAGCAGTACTTC	CASSLTRGYEQYF
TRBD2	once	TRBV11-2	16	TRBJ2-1	TGTGCCAGCAGCCCGGCGGGACTAGCGGCTTTCAATGAGCAGTTCTTC	CASSPAGLAAFNEQFF
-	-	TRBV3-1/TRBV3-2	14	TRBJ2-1	TGTGCCAGCAGCCCGGGTGGGGGGTACAATGAGCAGTTCTTC	CASSPGGGYNEQFF
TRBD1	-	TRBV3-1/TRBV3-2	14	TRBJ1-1	TGTGCCAGCAGCCCCACAGGGGGCGGAAGAGAAGCTTTCTTT	CASSPTGGGREAFF
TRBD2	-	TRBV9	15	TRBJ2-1	TGTGCCAGCAGCCCAGGACTAGCGGGGTACAATGAGCAGTTCTTC	CASSPGLAGYNEQFF
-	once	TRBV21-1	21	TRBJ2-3	TGTGCCAGCAGCAACCCTCCAGCGGGGGGGGACTTCCCCCGATGCACAGATACGCAGTATTTT	CASSNPPAGGDFPRCTDTQYF
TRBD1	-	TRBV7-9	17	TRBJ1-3	TGTGCCAGCAGCGCCGGGACAGGTCTCCTCAGGGGAAACACCATATATTTT	CASSAGTGLLRGNTIYF
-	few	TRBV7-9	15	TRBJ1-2	TGTGCCAGCAGCCCTCCTCAGACAGCTAACTATGGCTACACCTTC	CASSPPQTANYGYTF
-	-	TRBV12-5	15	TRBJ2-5	TGTGCTAGTGGTTTGGTACTTGTGGGCCCAGAGACCCAGTACTTC	CASGLVLVGPETQYF
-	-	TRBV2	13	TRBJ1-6	TGTGCCAGGTCTTTAACCTATAATTCACCCCTCCACTTT	CARSLTYNSPLHF
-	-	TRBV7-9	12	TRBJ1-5	TGTGCCAGCCAAGATAGCAATCAGCCCCAGCATTTT	CASQDSNQPQHF
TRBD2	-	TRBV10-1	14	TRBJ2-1	TGCGCCAGCAGTGCTAGCGGGGGGTACAATGAGCAGTTCTTC	CASSASGGYNEQFF
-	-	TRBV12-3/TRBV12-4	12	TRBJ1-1	TGTGCCAGCAGTTTCGGGGTTACTGAAGCTTTCTTT	CASSFGVTEAFF
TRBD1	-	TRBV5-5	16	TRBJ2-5	TGTGCCAGCAGTCAATCGATGACAGGGGGGCAAGAGACCCAGTACTTC	CASSQSMTGGQETQYF
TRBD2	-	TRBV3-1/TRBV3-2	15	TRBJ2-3	TGTGCCAGCAGCCACTTAGCGGGGGGGCAGAATACGCAGTATTTT	CASSHLAGGQNTQYF
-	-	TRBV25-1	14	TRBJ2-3	TGTGCCAGCAGTGAATATAGCCTTACAGATACGCAGTATTTT	CASSEYSLTDTQYF
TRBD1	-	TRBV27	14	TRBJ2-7	TGTGCCAGCAACCTAGGGACAGGGCCGGACGAGCAGTACTTC	CASNLGTGPDEQYF
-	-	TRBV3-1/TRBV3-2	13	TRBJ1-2	TGTGCCAGCAGCCAGATCCAGGGAAACGGCTACACCTTC	CASSQIQGNGYTF
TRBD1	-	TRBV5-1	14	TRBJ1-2	TGCGCCAGCAGCTCCGGGACAGTTAACTATGGCTACACCTTC	CASSSGTVNYGYTF
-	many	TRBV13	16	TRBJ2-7	TGTGCCAGCAGCCAAACACCAAGCGGTATCCTATACGAGCAGTACTTC	CASSQTPSGILYEQYF
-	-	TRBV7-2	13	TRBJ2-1	TGTGCCAGCAGCTTAGTTAGTACGAATGAGCAGTTCTTC	CASSLVSTNEQFF
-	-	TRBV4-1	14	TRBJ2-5	TGCGCCAGCAGCCAAGAAGCGCCCGCATCGACCCAGTACTTC	CASSQEAPASTQYF
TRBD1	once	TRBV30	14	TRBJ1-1	TGTGCCTGGGACCCGGGACAGGGTTACACTGAAGCTTTCTTT	CAWDPGQGYTEAFF
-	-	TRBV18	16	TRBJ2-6	TGTGCCAGCTCAGTCAGATCGAGCTCTGGGGCCAACGTCCTGACTTTC	CASSVRSSSGANVLTF